These 27 T cell receptor beta chains were all obtained from the same sample, sequenced in a study of cytomegalovirus exposure and HLA in healthy donors. This PCR relied on a set of 60 Vbeta primers and 13 Jbeta primers. Sequenced by immunoSEQ multiplex PCR; TCRdb stores in-frame clones only, minus some. The sample lists some 120,000 clones, about four fifths occurring once. Sequences were obtained from PBMCs. Receptors originate from a woman aged 18-29 years in good health and CMV-seropositive.

The CDR3 is CASSIRAGTITETQYF. CDR3 DNA sequence: TGTGCCAGCAGCATCCGAGCCGGGACTATTACAGAGACCCAGTACTTC. The chain is built from TRBV5-4 and TRBJ2-5; 7 bases are a match to TRBD2. The CDR3 runs 16 residues. The trim removed 4 bases at V and 4 bases at J, leaving 13 bases unmatched. Germline CDR1 is SGHNT and CDR2 is YYREEE (reference sequence).

The chain links TRBV5-1 to TRBJ1-2; TRBD1 might be the D (6 bases). V lost 0 bases and J lost 4, with 13 bases in between. The CDR3 is made up of 15 amino acids. The V gene's germline CDR1 is SGHRS and CDR2 YFSETQ. The CDR3 reads CASSLGPDRAYGYTF. CDR3 nucleotides: TGCGCCAGCAGCTTGGGTCCGGACAGAGCCTATGGCTACACCTTC.

V usage is TRBV9 and J usage is TRBJ2-1; TRBD2 agrees at 8 bases. Germline CDR1 is SGDLS and CDR2 is YYNGEE. The J segment lost 6 bases and the V segment lost 0 bases, leaving 11 bases of the junction unmatched. CDR3 size: 17 residues. CDR3 amino acids: CASSVALGGRKGNEQFF. CDR3 DNA: TGTGCCAGCAGCGTAGCCCTTGGCGGGAGGAAGGGCAATGAGCAGTTCTTC.

This chain joins TRBV5-1 and TRBJ2-3; 9 bases align to TRBD2. Unmatched junction bases numbered 14, after V lost 5 bases and J lost 4 bases. Germline-derived CDR1 and CDR2 are SGHRS and YFSETQ. The CDR3 runs to 17 residues. CDR3 sequence reads: CASRGTQAGGNPDTQYF. Here the CDR3 DNA reads TGCGCCAGCAGGGGAACGCAAGCGGGAGGAAACCCAGATACGCAGTATTTT.

J is TRBJ1-1 and V is TRBV25-1; possible D gene TRBD1, 5 bases. V shed 2 bases and J shed 7 bases, with 8 bases lying between them. This CDR3 comprises 12 residues. In germline, CDR1 is MGHDK, CDR2 SYGVNS. CDR3 DNA: TGTGCCAGCAGTGAACAGGGCCTTGAAGCTTTCTTT. This gives the protein CASSEQGLEAFF.

This sequence joins TRBV10-3 and TRBJ2-7; no reliable D call. Trimming shortened V by 3 bases and J by 1 base, and 7 bases separated the two germline ends. The CDR3 contains 13 residues. Germline CDR1 reads ENHRY; CDR2 reads SYGVKD. The CDR3 loop reads CAISERVSYEQYF. In DNA form, the CDR3 reads TGTGCCATCAGTGAACGGGTGTCCTACGAGCAGTACTTC.

The chain carries TRBV4-1 and TRBJ2-1; 12 bases map to TRBD2. The CDR3 length is 16 residues. Trimming at V came to 5 bases and at J to 10 bases, leaving 12 bases not matched to a gene. Germline-derived CDR1 and CDR2 are MGHRA and YSYEKL. Here the CDR3 reads CASSVGLAGLGREQFF. CDR3 DNA: TGCGCCAGCAGCGTCGGACTAGCGGGACTTGGAAGGGAGCAGTTCTTC.

The chain combines TRBV5-6 with TRBJ1-1, with D perhaps TRBD1 (6 bases). V lost 9 bases to trimming and J lost 0 bases, with 12 bases between them. The CDR3 spans 13 residues. Germline V gene data show CDR1 as SGHDT and CDR2 as YYEEEE. The CDR3 DNA reads as TGTGCCACCAACAGGGTTATGAACACTGAAGCTTTCTTT. It translates to CATNRVMNTEAFF.

The V call is TRBV5-1, the J call TRBJ2-7; 8 positions match TRBD1. The J segment lost 4 bases and the V segment lost 2 bases, leaving 5 bases of the junction unmatched. The germline CDR1 and CDR2 sequences are SGHRS and YFSETQ. This CDR3 comprises 14 residues. CDR3 nucleotide sequence: TGCGCCAGCAGCTTAGGGACAGGAACATACGAGCAGTACTTC. Its translation: CASSLGTGTYEQYF.

The chain recombines TRBV9 with TRBJ1-2; 8 bases map to TRBD1. The V gene's germline CDR1 is SGDLS and CDR2 YYNGEE. V shed 3 bases, J shed 6 bases, and the junction held 1 base outside the gene matches. There are 12 residues in the CDR3. The CDR3 is CASSGTGNGYTF. CDR3 coding DNA: TGTGCCAGCAGCGGGACAGGGAATGGCTACACCTTC.

This clone was seen a few times. V gene TRBV6-6 combines with J gene TRBJ2-7; the D gene is possibly TRBD2 (6 bases). The CDR3 length is 13 residues. CDR1 MNHNY and CDR2 SVGAGI come from the germline V gene (reference sequence). The V end lost 6 bases, the J end lost 5 bases, and 14 bases lay between the germline ends. The CDR3 here is CASSPTPGDEQYF. The CDR3 DNA sequence: TGTGCCAGCAGCCCTACTCCGGGAGACGAGCAGTACTTC.

The gene calls are TRBV4-1 and TRBJ2-1, with 7 positions matching TRBD1. This CDR3 has 16 residues. Germline V CDR1 and CDR2: MGHRA, YSYEKL. V gave up 1 base and J gave up 2 bases; unmatched junction bases: 5. As DNA, the CDR3 is TGCGCCAGCAGCCAAGTTTGGGACAGAGCCTACAATGAGCAGTTCTTC. Amino acid sequence: CASSQVWDRAYNEQFF.

This clone was recorded once. This sequence joins TRBV30 and TRBJ1-2; D not certain. Per germline, CDR1 GTSNPN and CDR2 SVGIG (reference sequence). The CDR3 length is 12 residues. V lost 4 bases and J lost 6, with 12 bases in between. CDR3: CAWIRESDGYTF. CDR3 coding DNA: TGTGCCTGGATTCGGGAAAGCGATGGCTACACCTTC. The variable domain in full, with the rest retrieved from reference TRBV30 and TRBJ1-2, is SQTIHQWPATLVQPVGSPLSLECTVEGTSNPNLYWYRQAAGRGLQLLFYSVGIGQISSEVPQNLSASRPQDRQFILSSKKLLLSDSGFYLCAWIRESDGYTFGSGTRLTVV.

A few counts support this clone. This rearrangement joins TRBV11-3 to TRBJ2-7, with unresolved D. V was trimmed by 5 bases and J by 2 bases, leaving 13 bases between them. Germline V gives CDR1 SGHNT, CDR2 YENEEA. This CDR3 spans 14 amino acids. The CDR3 DNA is TGTGCCAGCAGCCTCAAGTCGGTTACCTACGAGCAGTACTTC. Translated, it gives CASSLKSVTYEQYF. Variable domain in full (rest from reference TRBV11-3 and TRBJ2-7): EAGVVQSPRYKIIEKKQPVAFWCNPISGHNTLYWYLQNLGQGPELLIRYENEEAVDDSQLPKDRFSAERLKGVDSTLKIQPAELGDSAVYLCASSLKSVTYEQYFGPGTRLTVT.

The V call is TRBV9, the J call TRBJ2-2; 7 bases are a match to TRBD2. The V and J ends lost 0 bases and 1 base, in that order; junction bases with no gene match: 6. Germline CDR1 SGDLS, CDR2 YYNGEE. This CDR3 is built from 17 residues. Written as DNA, the CDR3 is TGTGCCAGCAGCGTAGATCGGCGGACTAGGAACACCGGGGAGCTGTTTTTT. Translating gives CASSVDRRTRNTGELFF.

This clone was seen just once. The genes are TRBV4-1 and TRBJ2-1, with 14 bases lining up with TRBD2. V lost 2 bases and J lost 7; bases outside the gene matches: 7. Germline CDR1 reads MGHRA; CDR2 reads YSYEKL. This CDR3 has 17 residues. Here the CDR3 DNA reads TGCGCCAGCAGCCAAACGGGGACTAGCGGGAGTGGAAATGAGCAGTTCTTC. Encoded protein: CASSQTGTSGSGNEQFF.

This clone came up once. The genes are TRBV7-2 and TRBJ2-2; the D gene is possibly TRBD2 (6 bases). Trimming shortened V by 6 bases and J by 6 bases, and 20 bases separated the two germline ends. Germline V gene data show CDR1 as SGHTA and CDR2 as FQGNSA. The CDR3 runs 16 residues. CDR3 sequence reads: CASRPKGLLSSGELFF. The DNA for the CDR3 is TGTGCCAGCAGACCAAAGGGACTCCTATCCTCCGGGGAGCTGTTTTTT.

The table lists this clone with a few counts. The chain recombines TRBV5-6 with TRBJ1-1; 7 nucleotides align to TRBD1. Germline CDR1 and CDR2: SGHDT and YYEEEE. Unmatched junction bases numbered 3, after V lost 3 bases and J lost 1 base. This CDR3 contains 14 residues. The CDR3 nucleotides are TGTGCCAGCAGCTGGGGACAGACGAACACTGAAGCTTTCTTT. This codes for CASSWGQTNTEAFF.

The chain links TRBV28 to TRBJ1-5; D might be TRBD1 (5 bases). With 2 bases removed from V and 1 base from J, the gap between germline ends came to 9 bases. The CDR3 loop spans 15 amino acids. Germline assignment: CDR1 MDHEN and CDR2 SYDVKM. CDR3 sequence: CASSLGGDSNQPQHF. DNA of the CDR3: TGTGCCAGCAGTTTAGGAGGGGACAGCAATCAGCCCCAGCATTTT.

This clone came up a few times. This chain uses TRBV28 with TRBJ2-6; TRBD1 matches 8 bases. Germline V lookup: CDR1 MDHEN, CDR2 SYDVKM. V was pared by 4 bases and J by 0 bases, with 5 bases of the junction left unmatched. The CDR3 covers 17 residues. The CDR3 DNA reads as TGTGCCAGCAGTTCCCGGACAGGGTACTCTGGGGCCAACGTCCTGACTTTC. This codes for CASSSRTGYSGANVLTF.

The chain combines TRBV13 with TRBJ1-2, with a possible D match to TRBD1 (5 bases). Germline CDR1 and CDR2: PRHDT and FYEKMQ (reference sequence). Trimming cost V 6 bases and J 0 bases, with 8 bases left between them. The CDR3 loop spans 13 amino acids. The CDR3 here is CASRPGPNYGYTF. The CDR3 region has the DNA TGTGCCAGCAGGCCAGGGCCTAACTATGGCTACACCTTC.

The chain is built from TRBV6-6 and TRBJ2-5; perhaps TRBD1 as D (6 bases). Trimming shortened V by 8 bases and J by 3 bases, and 10 bases separated the two germline ends. From germline, CDR1 is MNHNY and CDR2 SVGAGI (reference sequence). The CDR3 is made up of 12 amino acids. CDR3 in amino acids: CASLGAKETQYF. CDR3 nucleotide sequence: TGTGCCAGCTTGGGGGCTAAAGAGACCCAGTACTTC.

The V and J genes are TRBV2 and TRBJ1-2; D possibly corresponds to TRBD1 (6 bases). The CDR3 is 12 amino acids. Trimming pared 4 bases from V and 5 bases from J, leaving 8 bases between. CDR1 is SNHLY, CDR2 FYNNEI, per germline. The CDR3 DNA is TGTGCCAGCAGTGGGACAGCTTATGGCTACACCTTC. Residues: CASSGTAYGYTF.

The V call is TRBV28, the J call TRBJ2-5; D remains unclear. The germline gives CDR1 MDHEN, CDR2 SYDVKM. The CDR3 length is 16 residues. V dropped 4 bases and J dropped 5 bases, with 20 bases sitting between them. The CDR3 nucleotides are TGTGCCAGCAGTTACCCTGGAGACGCGGTGGAGGAGACCCAGTACTTC. Amino acid sequence: CASSYPGDAVEETQYF.

In this sample, this clone turned up once. The gene calls are TRBV4-2 and TRBJ1-3, with D possibly being TRBD1 (5 bases). The germline V gene has CDR1 LGHNA and CDR2 YNFKEQ. Between the trimmed V and J ends, which lost 0 bases and 2 bases, there was a span of 8 bases. The CDR3 is 15 residues long. The CDR3 protein is CASSQDLGAGNTIYF. The DNA for the CDR3 is TGTGCCAGCAGCCAAGATTTAGGGGCTGGAAACACCATATATTTT.

This sequence joins TRBV7-9 and TRBJ1-2, with D hard to call. In germline, CDR1 is SEHNR, CDR2 FQNEAQ (reference sequence). Trimming pared 3 bases from V and 7 bases from J, leaving 12 bases between. This CDR3 spans 13 amino acids. The CDR3 DNA follows: TGTGCCAGCAGCTTCGGCGGCCGGGGTGGCTACACCTTC. This encodes CASSFGGRGGYTF.

This clone was seen once. The J gene is TRBJ2-1, the V gene TRBV5-1; 11 bases match TRBD2. The CDR3 loop spans 16 amino acids. Germline V gene lookup returns CDR1 SGHRS and CDR2 YFSETQ. After removal of 0 bases from V and 6 bases from J, the junction contained 5 bases not matched to a gene. In nucleotides, the CDR3 is TGCGCCAGCAGCTTGGCCACTAGCGGGAGATTCAATGAGCAGTTCTTC. Translation: CASSLATSGRFNEQFF.